A single sample is the source of the 26 T cell receptor beta chains below, sequenced in a study of T-cell memory formation after mild COVID-19. TCRdb called the 5' RACE reads again in MiXCR, with one record for every CDR3 protein. The sample gives approximately 350,000 distinct CDR3 sequences, over 10% of which show up once; 20% to 25% is in the top ten. Sequencing was performed on PBMCs or a T cell subset sorted from them (not recorded which). Receptors were obtained from a man between 18 and 29 years old who had mild COVID-19 (a few samples of this study predate the infection). Cell type and time point are not known.

This clonotype has just one count. The V and J genes are TRBV7-9 and TRBJ1-2; tentative D call: TRBD1 (5 bases). The germline V gene encodes CDR1 SEHNR and CDR2 FQNEAQ (reference sequence). The length of the CDR3 is 13 residues. The ends were cut back, 3 bases at V and 8 bases at J, with 13 bases in the middle. CDR3 nucleotides: TGTGCCAGCAGCTTCCGGGACGCAGACGGCTACACCTTC. Its protein is CASSFRDADGYTF. The entire variable domain, with the rest obtained from reference TRBV7-9 and TRBJ1-2, is as follows: DTGVSQNPRHKITKRGQNVTFRCDPISEHNRLYWYRQTLGQGPEFLTYFQNEAQLEKSRLLSDRFSAERPKGSFSTLEIQRTEQGDSAMYLCASSFRDADGYTFGSGTRLTVV.

J is TRBJ2-3 and V is TRBV6-5, with TRBD2 matching 10 bases. V gave up 5 bases and J gave up 1 base; unmatched junction bases: 3. Germline values: CDR1 MNHEY, CDR2 SVGAGI. This CDR3 is built from 15 residues. The DNA of the CDR3 is TGTGCCAGCAGTAGCGGGGGGGCCGGCACAGATACGCAGTATTTT. It translates to CASSSGGAGTDTQYF.

V and J are TRBV20-1 and TRBJ2-5, with TRBD2 identical over 7 bases. Germline CDR1 is DFQATT and CDR2 is SNEGSKA (reference sequence). The CDR3 is made up of 15 amino acids. V was pared by 6 bases and J by 2 bases, with 12 bases of the junction left unmatched. Written as DNA, the CDR3 is TGCAGTGCGGACCCTTGGGGGGGGGATCAAGAGACCCAGTACTTC. Its translation is CSADPWGGDQETQYF.

The chain combines TRBV4-1 with TRBJ1-6, with D maybe TRBD1 (5 bases). The CDR3 is 14 residues long. The germline V and J ends were trimmed by 0 bases and 13 bases, with 13 bases remaining between them. The germline V gene encodes CDR1 MGHRA and CDR2 YSYEKL. The chain's CDR3 is CASSQDGTGLPLHF. The CDR3 nucleotides read TGCGCCAGCAGCCAAGATGGGACGGGTCTCCCCCTCCACTTT.

The chain links TRBV12-3 or TRBV12-4 to TRBJ1-5; no firm D call. There are 11 residues in the CDR3. Deletions cut 5 bases from V and 7 bases from J, with 6 bases between. The chain's CDR3 is CASSLTQPQHF. CDR3 nucleotide sequence: TGTGCCAGCAGTCTGACCCAGCCCCAGCATTTT.

The chain has TRBV12-3 or TRBV12-4 and TRBJ2-2; no reliable D call. V lost 2 bases, J lost 4 bases, and 8 bases lay in between. CDR3 size: 14 residues. CDR3 in DNA: TGTGCCAGCAGTTTAATAGGGATCACCGGGGAGCTGTTTTTT. Protein product: CASSLIGITGELFF.

The V call is TRBV7-2, the J call TRBJ2-7; 7 nucleotides match TRBD2. V gave up 4 bases and J gave up 3 bases; unmatched junction bases: 12. The CDR3 is made up of 16 amino acids. The germline gives CDR1 SGHTA, CDR2 FQGNSA. CDR3 loop: CASSSSGLRPYYEQYF. CDR3 nucleotide sequence: TGTGCCAGCAGCTCCTCGGGACTAAGGCCGTACTACGAGCAGTACTTC. Supplemented by reference TRBV7-2 and TRBJ2-7, the full variable domain reads GAGVSQSPSNKVTEKGKDVELRCDPISGHTALYWYRQSLGQGLEFLIYFQGNSAPDKSGLPSDRFSAERTGGSVSTLTIQRTQQEDSAVYLCASSSSGLRPYYEQYFGPGTRLTVT.

This clonotype was counted a few times. The chain recombines TRBV7-2 with TRBJ1-5; 7 positions match TRBD1. The V and J ends lost 4 bases and 0 bases, in that order; junction bases with no gene match: 3. Germline-derived CDR1 and CDR2 are SGHTA and FQGNSA. The CDR3 is 15 residues long. The CDR3 DNA sequence: TGTGCCAGCAGCTCTCAGGGGGGTAGCAATCAGCCCCAGCATTTT. It is translated as CASSSQGGSNQPQHF. The full variable domain, with the rest looked up from reference TRBV7-2 and TRBJ1-5, is GAGVSQSPSNKVTEKGKDVELRCDPISGHTALYWYRQSLGQGLEFLIYFQGNSAPDKSGLPSDRFSAERTGGSVSTLTIQRTQQEDSAVYLCASSSQGGSNQPQHFGDGTRLSIL.

This clonotype came up a few times. The chain combines TRBV6-5 with TRBJ2-1, with D perhaps TRBD1 (5 bases). Looked up from germline, CDR1 is MNHEY and CDR2 is SVGAGI. Trimming removed 5 bases from V and 9 bases from J, with 14 bases in between. CDR3 length: 13 amino acids. The CDR3 reads CASSETVSGEQFF. The CDR3 region has the DNA TGTGCCAGCAGTGAGACAGTATCCGGTGAGCAGTTCTTC.

The CDR3: CASSVEGGRNSPLHF. The CDR3 nucleotides are TGTGCCAGTAGTGTGGAGGGCGGCCGAAATTCACCCCTCCACTTT. The V and J genes are TRBV19 and TRBJ1-6, with D uncertain. CDR3 length: 15 residues. CDR1 is LNHDA and CDR2 is SQIVND in the germline V gene (reference sequence). Trimming stripped 5 bases from V and 7 bases from J, with 15 bases between.

In this sample, this clonotype turned up a few times. The CDR3 spells CASSWVPAEAFF. The CDR3, as DNA: TGTGCCAGCAGTTGGGTTCCCGCTGAAGCTTTCTTT. The chain carries TRBV28 and TRBJ1-1; D is undetermined. The V end was cut by 4 bases, the J end by 6 bases, with 9 bases between. The CDR3 length is 12 residues. Germline V gene data show CDR1 as MDHEN and CDR2 as SYDVKM. The variable domain in full, completed from reference TRBV28 and TRBJ1-1, reads DVKVTQSSRYLVKRTGEKVFLECVQDMDHENMFWYRQDPGLGLRLIYFSYDVKMKEKGDIPEGYSVSREKKERFSLILESASTNQTSMYLCASSWVPAEAFFGQGTRLTVV.

This clonotype has ten or more counts. The chain is built from TRBV5-5 and TRBJ2-1, with TRBD2 matching 9 bases. This CDR3 has 18 residues. The V and J ends lost 1 base and 0 bases, in that order; junction bases with no gene match: 8. Germline assignment: CDR1 SGHKS and CDR2 YYEKEE (reference sequence). CDR3 sequence (DNA): TGTGCCAGCAGCTTGACTACTAGCGGGCGCAACTCCTACAATGAGCAGTTCTTC. This translates into CASSLTTSGRNSYNEQFF.

This chain connects TRBV5-1 to TRBJ1-6; D gene unclear. Germline assignment: CDR1 SGHRS and CDR2 YFSETQ. V lost 2 bases to trimming and J lost 6 bases, with 12 bases between them. This CDR3 comprises 15 residues. This CDR3 reads CASSFDPGANSPLHF. CDR3 nucleotide sequence: TGCGCCAGCAGCTTCGATCCGGGAGCTAATTCACCCCTCCACTTT.

The chain is built from TRBV2 and TRBJ2-3, with 9 positions matching TRBD2. Germline CDR1 is SNHLY and CDR2 is FYNNEI. The CDR3 contains 16 residues. V was clipped by 0 bases and J by 8 bases; unmatched bases: 9. Here the CDR3 DNA reads TGTGCCAGCAGTGAAGCTTCTAGCGGGGCGCAGGTTACGCAGTATTTT. The encoded protein is CASSEASSGAQVTQYF.

The gene calls are TRBV28 and TRBJ2-7, with D hard to call. Germline-derived CDR1 and CDR2 are MDHEN and SYDVKM. The CDR3 sequence is 13 residues long. The V and J ends lost 3 bases and 6 bases respectively, with 12 bases between them. The CDR3 DNA reads TGTGCCAGCAGTTTGACCGAGCCCAGCGAGCAGTACGTC. Residues: CASSLTEPSEQYV.

The chain uses TRBV7-9 and TRBJ2-3; D not certain. The CDR3 length is 14 residues. Trimming shortened V by 5 bases and J by 4 bases, and 13 bases separated the two germline ends. Germline V lookup: CDR1 SEHNR, CDR2 FQNEAQ (reference sequence). CDR3: CASSPLSRPDTQYF. In DNA form, the CDR3 reads TGTGCCAGCAGCCCTCTCTCCCGGCCAGATACGCAGTATTTT.

The chain uses TRBV10-1 and TRBJ2-7; TRBD2 aligns across 8 bases. This CDR3 spans 15 amino acids. Germline V gene lookup returns CDR1 WNHNN and CDR2 SYGVQD (reference sequence). The V and J ends lost 2 bases and 2 bases, in that order; junction bases with no gene match: 5. CDR3 DNA sequence: TGCGCCAGCAGTGAGAACCCGGGGGGGGCCTACGAGCAGTACTTC. Residues: CASSENPGGAYEQYF.

The rearrangement uses TRBV4-2 and TRBJ1-1; 7 nucleotides match TRBD1. CDR1 is LGHNA, CDR2 YNFKEQ, per germline. V shed 3 bases and J 4 bases; nucleotides not matched to a gene: 8. CDR3 length: 15 amino acids. CDR3 nucleotide sequence: TGTGCCAGCAGCCAGAGGAAGGGGGCTGGCACTGAAGCTTTCTTT. Protein: CASSQRKGAGTEAFF.

The sample holds a few counts of this clonotype. V gene TRBV5-1 combines with J gene TRBJ1-1; D uncertain. From germline, CDR1 is SGHRS and CDR2 YFSETQ. V lost 0 bases and J lost 1, with 7 bases in between. There are 14 residues in the CDR3. The CDR3 bases are TGCGCCAGCAGCTTGGCCCCAGGGAACACTGAAGCTTTCTTT. Amino acids: CASSLAPGNTEAFF. Based on the CDR3 plus reference TRBV5-1 and TRBJ1-1, the full variable domain is KAGVTQTPRYLIKTRGQQVTLSCSPISGHRSVSWYQQTPGQGLQFLFEYFSETQRNKGNFPGRFSGRQFSNSRSEMNVSTLELGDSALYLCASSLAPGNTEAFFGQGTRLTVV.

This clonotype has only a few counts. J is TRBJ1-1 and V is TRBV10-3, with TRBD1 matching over 7 bases. CDR1 and CDR2 from the germline V gene are ENHRY and SYGVKD. V shed 6 bases and J 4 bases; nucleotides not matched to a gene: 5. This CDR3 has 13 residues. In DNA, the CDR3 is TGTGCCATCAGGGCACAGGGGAGCACTGAAGCTTTCTTT. Translated: CAIRAQGSTEAFF.

In its sample, this clonotype was seen many times. This chain uses TRBV7-8 with TRBJ1-1, with D unresolved. V lost 3 bases to trimming and J lost 5 bases, with 7 bases between them. CDR3 size: 12 residues. Germline CDR1 SGHVS, CDR2 FQNEAQ. The CDR3 reads CASSLGETEAFF. The CDR3 region has the DNA TGTGCCAGCAGCTTGGGAGAGACTGAAGCTTTCTTT. Full variable domain (outside the CDR3, taken from reference TRBV7-8 and TRBJ1-1): GAGVSQSPRYKVAKRGQDVALRCDPISGHVSLFWYQQALGQGPEFLTYFQNEAQLDKSGLPSDRFFAERPEGSVSTLKIQRTQQEDSAVYLCASSLGETEAFFGQGTRLTVV.

This rearrangement joins TRBV21-1 to TRBJ2-3; the table's D call of TRBD1 was not tested on the DNA. TRBV21-1 constitutes a pseudogene. CDR3 size: 15 residues. The CDR3 sequence: CASSKGWGHGDTQYF. CDR3 sequence (DNA): TGTGCCAGCAGCAAAGGGTGGGGGCACGGAGATACGCAGTATTTT.

The CDR3 sequence is CASSPQGHSNQPQHF. CDR3 nucleotide sequence: TGTGCCAGCTCACCCCAGGGTCATAGCAATCAGCCCCAGCATTTT. This chain joins TRBV18 and TRBJ1-5; tentatively, D is TRBD1 (5 bases). CDR3 size: 15 residues. From germline, CDR1 is KGHSH and CDR2 LQKENI. Deletions cut 3 bases from V and 0 bases from J, with 9 bases between.

This chain connects TRBV24-1 to TRBJ2-2; D unclear. Germline assignment: CDR1 KGHDR and CDR2 SFDVKD. With 4 bases removed from V and 7 bases from J, the gap between germline ends came to 12 bases. CDR3 length equals 14 residues. CDR3 nucleotides: TGTGCCACCAGTGACTTTAACTTGGGCGGGGAGCTGTTTTTT. Translating gives CATSDFNLGGELFF.

This clonotype appeared many times. The rearrangement uses TRBV4-1 and TRBJ2-4; D is unclear. The CDR3 length is 15 residues. Germline loops: CDR1 MGHRA, CDR2 YSYEKL. V lost 1 base and J lost 0, with 7 bases in between. CDR3 loop: CASSQGLGAKNIQYF. The CDR3 nucleotides read TGCGCCAGCAGCCAAGGGCTGGGAGCCAAAAACATTCAGTACTTC.

This clonotype was found a few times. This chain links TRBV5-5 with TRBJ1-2, with D tentatively TRBD1 (6 bases). Trimming pared 4 bases from V and 4 bases from J, leaving 14 bases between. The length of the CDR3 is 14 residues. CDR1 is SGHKS, CDR2 YYEKEE, per germline (reference sequence). CDR3 region: CASSPGAVSYGYTF. In nucleotides, the CDR3 is TGTGCCAGCAGCCCGGGGGCCGTCTCCTATGGCTACACCTTC.